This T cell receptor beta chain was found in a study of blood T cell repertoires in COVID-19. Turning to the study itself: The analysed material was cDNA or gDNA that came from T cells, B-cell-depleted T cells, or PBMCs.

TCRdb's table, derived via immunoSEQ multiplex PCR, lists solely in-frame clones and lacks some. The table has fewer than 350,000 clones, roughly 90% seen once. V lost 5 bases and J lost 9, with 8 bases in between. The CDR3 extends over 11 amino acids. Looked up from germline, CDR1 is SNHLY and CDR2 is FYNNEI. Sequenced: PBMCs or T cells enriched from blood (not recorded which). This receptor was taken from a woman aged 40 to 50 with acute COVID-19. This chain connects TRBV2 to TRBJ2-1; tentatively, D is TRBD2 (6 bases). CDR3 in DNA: TGTGCCAGCAGTCGGGGGACTGAGCAGTTCTTC. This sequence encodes CASSRGTEQFF.